The clone carrying this T cell receptor beta chain was picked up many times. The antigen is unknown. For TCRbeta, the library was prepared with unique molecular identifiers. In TCRdb, the PCR reads were re-called with MiXCR into one record per CDR3 protein. Seen here are hundreds of thousands of distinct CDR3 sequences, around 14% observed once, and the top ten hold around 0.79%. This sample was included in a study of T-cell reconstitution after alpha-beta-depleted transplantation in children. General observations from the study: It was reported that alpha-beta T cells came from several hundred expanded graft clones (about two months after transplant). Newly produced T cells mostly provided counts and TCRbeta diversity after one year, as hyperexpanded clones declined. From surviving recipient T cells and thymic progenitors came the high day-60 TCRbeta diversity observed in some patients.

Trimming pared 3 bases from V and 6 bases from J, leaving 21 bases between. CDR3 length: 16 amino acids. CDR1 is SGHVS and CDR2 is FNYEAQ in the germline V gene. The chain couples TRBV7-6 to TRBJ2-7; a possible D gene is TRBD1 (6 bases). The receptor was derived from a girl aged 2-10 years with congenital amegakaryocytic thrombocytopenia, due to receive a stem cell transplant. Material: PBMCs, obtained before TCRalphabeta/CD19-depleted stem cell transplant. The chain's CDR3 is CASSFRYPGAGGEQYF. CDR3 nucleotide sequence: TGTGCCAGCAGCTTTAGGTATCCAGGGGCTGGCGGCGAGCAGTACTTC.